Described below is a single T cell receptor beta chain sequence and its context. This sample is part of a study of T cell responses to AZD1222 COVID-19 vaccine. Germline values: CDR1 SGHRS, CDR2 YFSETQ. The J segment lost 2 bases and the V segment lost 4 bases, leaving 4 bases of the junction unmatched. This CDR3 is 15 amino acids long. TCRdb's copy holds only in-frame clones and misses some; the assay was immunoSEQ multiplex PCR. Among around 92,000 clones, 85% to 90% were seen once, and the ten largest hold roughly a tenth. The specimen comprised peripheral blood, sampled on day 0 of AZD1222 vaccination. The rearrangement links TRBV5-1 to TRBJ2-2; TRBD2 aligns across 8 bases. The receptor was isolated from an adult in good health. CDR3 DNA: TGCGCCAGCAGCCCGACTAGCGTTAACACCGGGGAGCTGTTTTTT. This sequence encodes CASSPTSVNTGELFF.